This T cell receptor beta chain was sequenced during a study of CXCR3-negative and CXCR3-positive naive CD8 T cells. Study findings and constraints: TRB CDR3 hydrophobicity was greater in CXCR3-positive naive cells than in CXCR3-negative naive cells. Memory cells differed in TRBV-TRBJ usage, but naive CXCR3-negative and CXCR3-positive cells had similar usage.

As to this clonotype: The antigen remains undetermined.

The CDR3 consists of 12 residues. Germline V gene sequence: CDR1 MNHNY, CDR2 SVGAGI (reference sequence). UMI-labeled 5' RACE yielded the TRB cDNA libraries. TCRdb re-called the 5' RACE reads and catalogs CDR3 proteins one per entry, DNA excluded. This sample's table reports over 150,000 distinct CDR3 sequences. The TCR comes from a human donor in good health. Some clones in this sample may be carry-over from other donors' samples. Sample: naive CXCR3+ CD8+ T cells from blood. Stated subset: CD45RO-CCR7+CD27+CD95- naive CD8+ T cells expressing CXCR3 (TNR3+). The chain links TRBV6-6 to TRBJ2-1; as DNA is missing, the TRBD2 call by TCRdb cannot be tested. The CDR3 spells CASGFLAFEQFF.